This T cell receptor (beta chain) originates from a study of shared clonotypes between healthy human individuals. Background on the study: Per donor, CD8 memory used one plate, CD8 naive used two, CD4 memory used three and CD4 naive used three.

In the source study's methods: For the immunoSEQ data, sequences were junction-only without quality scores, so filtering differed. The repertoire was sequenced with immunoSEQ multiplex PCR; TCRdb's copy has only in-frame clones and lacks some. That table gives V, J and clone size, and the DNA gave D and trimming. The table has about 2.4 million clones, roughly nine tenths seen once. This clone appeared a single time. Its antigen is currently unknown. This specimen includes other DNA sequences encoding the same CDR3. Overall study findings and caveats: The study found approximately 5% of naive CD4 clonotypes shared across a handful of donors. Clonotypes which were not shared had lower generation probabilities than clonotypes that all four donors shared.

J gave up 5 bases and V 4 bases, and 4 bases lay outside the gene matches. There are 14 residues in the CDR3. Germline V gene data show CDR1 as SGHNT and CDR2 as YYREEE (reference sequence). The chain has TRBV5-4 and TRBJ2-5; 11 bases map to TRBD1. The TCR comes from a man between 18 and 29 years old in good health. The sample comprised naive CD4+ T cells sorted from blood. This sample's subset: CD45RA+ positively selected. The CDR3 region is CASSPGQGVETQYF. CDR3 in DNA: TGTGCCAGCAGCCCGGGACAGGGGGTTGAGACCCAGTACTTC. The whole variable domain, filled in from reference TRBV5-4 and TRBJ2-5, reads ETGVTQSPTHLIKTRGQQVTLRCSSQSGHNTVSWYQQALGQGPQFIFQYYREEENGRGNFPPRFSGLQFPNYSSELNVNALELDDSALYLCASSPGQGVETQYFGPGTRLLVL.